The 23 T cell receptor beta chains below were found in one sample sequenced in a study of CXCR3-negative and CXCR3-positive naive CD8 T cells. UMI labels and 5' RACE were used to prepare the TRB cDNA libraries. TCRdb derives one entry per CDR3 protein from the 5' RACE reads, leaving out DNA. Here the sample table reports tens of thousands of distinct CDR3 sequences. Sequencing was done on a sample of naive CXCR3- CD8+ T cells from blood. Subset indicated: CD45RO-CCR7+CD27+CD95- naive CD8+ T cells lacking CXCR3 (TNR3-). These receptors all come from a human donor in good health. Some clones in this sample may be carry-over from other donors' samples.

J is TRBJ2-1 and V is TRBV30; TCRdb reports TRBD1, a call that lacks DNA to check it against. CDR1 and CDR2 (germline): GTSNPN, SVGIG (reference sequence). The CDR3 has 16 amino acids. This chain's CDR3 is CAWSVKGGVSYNEQFF.

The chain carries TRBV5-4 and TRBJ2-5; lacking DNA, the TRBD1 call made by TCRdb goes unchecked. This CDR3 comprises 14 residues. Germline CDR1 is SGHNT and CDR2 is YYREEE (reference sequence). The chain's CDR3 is CASSGERSGETQYF.

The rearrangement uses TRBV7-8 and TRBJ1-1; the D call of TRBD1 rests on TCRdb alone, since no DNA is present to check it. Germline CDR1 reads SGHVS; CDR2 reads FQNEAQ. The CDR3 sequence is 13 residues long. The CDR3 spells CASNNRADTEAFF.

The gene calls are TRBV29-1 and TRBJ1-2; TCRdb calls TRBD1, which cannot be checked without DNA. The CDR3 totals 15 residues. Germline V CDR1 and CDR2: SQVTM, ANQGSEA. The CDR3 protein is CSVGADREDNYGYTF.

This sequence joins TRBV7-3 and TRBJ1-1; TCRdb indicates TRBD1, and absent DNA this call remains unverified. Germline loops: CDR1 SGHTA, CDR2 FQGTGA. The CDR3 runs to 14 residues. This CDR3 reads CASSLDRGNTEAFF. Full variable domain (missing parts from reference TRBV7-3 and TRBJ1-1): GAGVSQTPSNKVTEKGKYVELRCDPISGHTALYWYRQSLGQGPEFLIYFQGTGAADDSGLPNDRFFAVRPEGSVSTLKIQRTERGDSAVYLCASSLDRGNTEAFFGQGTRLTVV.

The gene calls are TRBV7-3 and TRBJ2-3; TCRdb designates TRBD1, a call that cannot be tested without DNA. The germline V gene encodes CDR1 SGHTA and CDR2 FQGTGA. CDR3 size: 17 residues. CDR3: CASSSAPGRTSTDTQYF.

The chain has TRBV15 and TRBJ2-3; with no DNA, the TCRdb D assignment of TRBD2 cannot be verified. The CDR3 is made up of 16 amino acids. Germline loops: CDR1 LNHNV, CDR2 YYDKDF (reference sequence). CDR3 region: CATSPPFGSGQYTQYF.

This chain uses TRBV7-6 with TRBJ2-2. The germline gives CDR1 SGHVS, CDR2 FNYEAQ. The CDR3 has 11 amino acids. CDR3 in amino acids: CASTQGGELFF.

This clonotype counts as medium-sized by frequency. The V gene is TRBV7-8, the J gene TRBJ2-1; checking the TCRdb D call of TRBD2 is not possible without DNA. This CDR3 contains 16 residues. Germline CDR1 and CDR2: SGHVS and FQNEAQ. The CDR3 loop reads CASSWGGPDSYNEQFF.

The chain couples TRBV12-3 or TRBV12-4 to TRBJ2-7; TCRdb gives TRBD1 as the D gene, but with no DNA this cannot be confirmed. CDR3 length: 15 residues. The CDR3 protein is CASSFSGTQTYEQYF.

CDR3 residues: CASSLENWGTEAFF. V and J are TRBV5-1 and TRBJ1-1. Looked up from germline, CDR1 is SGHRS and CDR2 is YFSETQ. This CDR3 region has 14 residues.

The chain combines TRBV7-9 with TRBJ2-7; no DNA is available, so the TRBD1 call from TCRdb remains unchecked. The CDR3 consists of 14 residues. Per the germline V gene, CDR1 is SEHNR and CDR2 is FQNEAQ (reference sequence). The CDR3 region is CASGTAEKSYEQYF.

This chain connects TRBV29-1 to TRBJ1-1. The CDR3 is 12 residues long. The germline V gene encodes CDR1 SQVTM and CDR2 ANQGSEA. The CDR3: CSVGHEGTEAFF.

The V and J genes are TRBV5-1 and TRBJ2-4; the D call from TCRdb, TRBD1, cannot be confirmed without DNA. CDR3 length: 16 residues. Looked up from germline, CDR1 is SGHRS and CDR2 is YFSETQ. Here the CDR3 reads CASSGPLQGRKNIQYF.

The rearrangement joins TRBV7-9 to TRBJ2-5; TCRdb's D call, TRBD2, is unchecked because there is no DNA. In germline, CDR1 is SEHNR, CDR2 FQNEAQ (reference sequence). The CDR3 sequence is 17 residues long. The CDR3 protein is CASSAEGGRPTYGPQYF. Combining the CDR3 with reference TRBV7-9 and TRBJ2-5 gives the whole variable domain DTGVSQNPRHKITKRGQNVTFRCDPISEHNRLYWYRQTLGQGPEFLTYFQNEAQLEKSRLLSDRFSAERPKGSFSTLEIQRTEQGDSAMYLCASSAEGGRPTYGPQYFGPGTRLLVL.

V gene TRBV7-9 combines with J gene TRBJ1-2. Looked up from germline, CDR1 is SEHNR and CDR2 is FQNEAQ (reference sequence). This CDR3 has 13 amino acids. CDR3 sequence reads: CASSPQFDYGYTF. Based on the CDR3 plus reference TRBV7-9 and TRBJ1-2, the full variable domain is DTGVSQNPRHKITKRGQNVTFRCDPISEHNRLYWYRQTLGQGPEFLTYFQNEAQLEKSRLLSDRFSAERPKGSFSTLEIQRTEQGDSAMYLCASSPQFDYGYTFGSGTRLTVV.

CDR3 residues: CASSASGLAETQYF. V is TRBV9 and J is TRBJ2-5; the D gene TCRdb calls, TRBD2, cannot be checked with no DNA. The germline gives CDR1 SGDLS, CDR2 YYNGEE. This CDR3 has 14 amino acids.

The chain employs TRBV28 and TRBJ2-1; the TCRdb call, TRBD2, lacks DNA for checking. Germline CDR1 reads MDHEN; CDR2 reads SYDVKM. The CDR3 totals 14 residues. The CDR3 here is CASSDGGTYNEQFF.

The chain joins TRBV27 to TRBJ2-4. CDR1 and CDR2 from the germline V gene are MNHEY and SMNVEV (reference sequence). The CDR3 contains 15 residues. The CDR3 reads CASGVKGFRKNIQYF.

The CDR3 loop is CASSFSPRSGELFF. The chain has TRBV7-2 and TRBJ2-2. Germline values: CDR1 SGHTA, CDR2 FQGNSA. The CDR3 is 14 amino acids.

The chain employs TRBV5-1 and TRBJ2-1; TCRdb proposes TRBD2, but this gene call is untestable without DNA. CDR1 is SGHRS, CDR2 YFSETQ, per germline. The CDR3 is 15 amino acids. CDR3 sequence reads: CASSLGGESYNEQFF.

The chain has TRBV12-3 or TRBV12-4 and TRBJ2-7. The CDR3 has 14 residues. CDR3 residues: CASSLLESDYEQYF.

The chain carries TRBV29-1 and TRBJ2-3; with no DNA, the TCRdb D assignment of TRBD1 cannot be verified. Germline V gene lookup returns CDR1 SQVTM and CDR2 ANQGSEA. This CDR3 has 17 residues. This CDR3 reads CSVRGGTGLRSTDTQYF.